One and the same sample provided the 17 T cell receptor beta chains below, sequenced in a study of a mutant IDH1 vaccine in newly diagnosed glioma (dated by TCRdb to about 2021). These receptors lack a known antigen. Reading the label with the study, this specimen's time point is: week 11, during vaccination. Every vaccine dose consisted of 300 ug of a 20-mer mutant IDH1 peptide in Montanide, administered subcutaneously together with topical imiquimod. Preparation of the library involved the immunoSEQ multiplex PCR assay. TCRdb mirrors the immuneACCESS table, restricted to in-frame sequences. Some clones are absent from its copies; in checked studies, under half trace to an unresolved V gene, and the reason for the others is unknown. Across this sample there are roughly 110,000 clones, with roughly 88% seen only once. Under 0.8% of the sample rests with the top ten. Specimen: PBMCs, collected from a glioma patient whose treatment included an IDH1 peptide vaccine. Source of these receptors: a woman aged 45-65 years with glioma.

The rearrangement links TRBV27 to TRBJ1-2, with a possible D match to TRBD1 (5 bases). The V end lost 2 bases, the J end lost 8 bases, and 12 bases lay between the germline ends. The germline gives CDR1 MNHEY, CDR2 SMNVEV (reference sequence). The CDR3 has 13 residues. CDR3 sequence: CASSLRGGGGYTF. The CDR3 DNA follows: TGTGCCAGCAGTTTAAGGGGAGGAGGGGGCTACACCTTC.

The chain uses TRBV27 and TRBJ2-7; weak D call: TRBD2 (5 bases). Per germline, CDR1 MNHEY and CDR2 SMNVEV (reference sequence). Trimming took off 5 bases at V and 3 bases at J, with 14 bases between the two ends. This CDR3 spans 14 amino acids. Here the CDR3 reads CASSPSGGFYEQYF. Here the CDR3 DNA reads TGTGCCAGCAGTCCAAGTGGAGGTTTCTACGAGCAGTACTTC.

The CDR3 DNA is TGTGCCAGCTCTCCGGACAGGGCCTATGGCTACACCTTC. The encoded protein is CASSPDRAYGYTF. The chain has TRBV18 and TRBJ1-2; TRBD1 aligns across 8 bases. Per the germline V gene, CDR1 is KGHSH and CDR2 is LQKENI. After removal of 6 bases from V and 4 bases from J, the junction contained 4 bases not matched to a gene. This CDR3 is 13 amino acids long.

The chain links TRBV9 to TRBJ2-7; a possible D gene is TRBD2 (7 bases). CDR1 SGDLS and CDR2 YYNGEE come from the germline V gene. V was clipped by 8 bases and J by 1 base, with 16 bases between them. This CDR3 has 14 amino acids. DNA of the CDR3: TGTGCCAGTGGGAGGGCAGGGGATTCCTACGAGCAGTACTTC. It encodes CASGRAGDSYEQYF.

This clone has a handful of counts. The chain has TRBV11-2 and TRBJ1-6; 7 nucleotides line up with TRBD1. The CDR3 consists of 16 residues. Unmatched junction bases numbered 3, after V lost 1 base and J lost 3 bases. Germline-derived CDR1 and CDR2 are SGHAT and FQNNGV. This chain's CDR3 is CASSLGHRGYNSPLHF. DNA for the CDR3: TGTGCCAGCAGCTTAGGTCACAGGGGCTATAATTCACCCCTCCACTTT.

The chain recombines TRBV6-6 with TRBJ2-3, with D uncertain. Per germline, CDR1 MNHNY and CDR2 SVGAGI (reference sequence). There are 13 residues in the CDR3. Trimming took 2 bases from V and 4 from J, leaving 7 bases between them. CDR3 coding DNA: TGTGCCAGCAGTTACCCTGACGCAGATACGCAGTATTTT. This gives the protein CASSYPDADTQYF.

The V gene is TRBV19, the J gene TRBJ2-7, with a tentative D call TRBD1 (6 bases). This CDR3 spans 14 amino acids. Trimming removed 5 bases at V and 5 bases at J, with 16 bases between. From germline, CDR1 is LNHDA and CDR2 SQIVND (reference sequence). The CDR3 region has the DNA TGTGCCAGTAGTGAGCAACAGGGTTTGGACGAGCAGTACTTC. Translated: CASSEQQGLDEQYF.

The rearrangement joins TRBV12-5 to TRBJ2-3; D is ambiguous. Trimming removed 1 base from V and 6 bases from J, with 8 bases in between. Germline assignment: CDR1 LGHNT and CDR2 FRNRAP. This CDR3 is built from 13 residues. This chain's CDR3 is CASGLAGSDTQYF. The CDR3 coding sequence is TGTGCTAGTGGTTTGGCTGGATCCGATACGCAGTATTTT.

The chain couples TRBV5-4 to TRBJ2-7; D not resolved. This CDR3 is 12 amino acids long. Germline V gene sequence: CDR1 SGHNT, CDR2 YYREEE (reference sequence). The germline V and J ends were trimmed by 0 bases and 3 bases, with 4 bases remaining between them. CDR3: CASSLGFYEQYF. In DNA, the CDR3 is TGTGCCAGCAGCTTGGGATTCTACGAGCAGTACTTC.

The chain links TRBV29-1 to TRBJ2-5; 8 nucleotides agree with TRBD2. The germline gives CDR1 SQVTM, CDR2 ANQGSEA. Trimming took 4 bases from V and 11 from J; bases not matched to a gene: 9. CDR3 size: 12 residues. CDR3 nucleotide sequence: TGCAGCGTTGGTGATAGCGGGGAAGGGCAGTACTTC. This encodes CSVGDSGEGQYF.

In regard to this clone: The sample has other DNA sequences that encode this CDR3 too. The chain links TRBV25-1 to TRBJ1-3, with D unclear. The germline V gene has CDR1 MGHDK and CDR2 SYGVNS. Between the trimmed V and J ends, which lost 6 bases and 0 bases, there was a span of 12 bases. The CDR3 is 15 amino acids. CDR3 protein: CASSPKHLSGNTIYF. The CDR3 DNA reads as TGTGCCAGCAGCCCCAAGCACCTCTCTGGAAACACCATATATTTT.

The chain couples TRBV11-2 to TRBJ2-7; D possibly corresponds to TRBD2 (6 bases). Trimming removed 3 bases at V and 4 bases at J, with 13 bases between. Per the germline V gene, CDR1 is SGHAT and CDR2 is FQNNGV. The CDR3 extends over 14 amino acids. The CDR3 sequence is CASSLGGTRYEQYF. Here the CDR3 DNA reads TGTGCCAGCAGCTTGGGCGGGACCCGTTACGAGCAGTACTTC.

This clone was detected only once. This sequence joins TRBV7-9 and TRBJ2-1, with a weak D call TRBD2 (5 bases). The CDR3 runs 14 residues. The V gene's germline CDR1 is SEHNR and CDR2 FQNEAQ (reference sequence). Trimming removed 0 bases from V and 13 bases from J, with 16 bases in between. The CDR3 region is CASSLAGLLLDQFF. Here the CDR3 DNA reads TGTGCCAGCAGCTTAGCCGGACTGCTGTTGGACCAGTTCTTC. Full variable domain (rest looked up from reference TRBV7-9 and TRBJ2-1): DTGVSQNPRHKITKRGQNVTFRCDPISEHNRLYWYRQTLGQGPEFLTYFQNEAQLEKSRLLSDRFSAERPKGSFSTLEIQRTEQGDSAMYLCASSLAGLLLDQFFGPGTRLTVL.

Concerning this clone itself: At one boundary the junction diverges from the germline segment, which might be a read error. The rearrangement uses TRBV7-9 and TRBJ2-3; 7 bases fit TRBD2. This CDR3 comprises 15 residues. Germline V gene lookup returns CDR1 SEHNR and CDR2 FQNEAQ (reference sequence). CDR3 protein: CASSLAGLSADTQYF. The CDR3 bases are TGTGCCAGCAGTTTAGCGGGCCTTAGTGCAGATACGCAGTATTTT.

The chain has TRBV10-3 and TRBJ2-5; 7 bases align to TRBD2. The CDR3 contains 15 residues. Trimming at V came to 0 bases and at J to 5 bases, leaving 6 bases not matched to a gene. Germline V gene sequence: CDR1 ENHRY, CDR2 SYGVKD. The CDR3 loop is CAISESADGRETQYF. The CDR3 coding sequence is TGTGCCATCAGTGAGTCAGCGGACGGGAGGGAGACCCAGTACTTC.

The chain couples TRBV19 to TRBJ1-4; 7 nucleotides line up with TRBD1. The CDR3 loop spans 15 amino acids. The germline V gene has CDR1 LNHDA and CDR2 SQIVND (reference sequence). Trimming at V came to 9 bases and at J to 8 bases, leaving 15 bases not matched to a gene. The chain's CDR3 is CASRVQGGFGEKLFF. CDR3 nucleotide sequence: TGTGCCAGCAGGGTCCAAGGGGGCTTCGGCGAAAAACTGTTTTTT.

On this clone: The junction departs from the called germline gene at one end, perhaps through a read error. The rearrangement joins TRBV7-7 to TRBJ2-1; 10 bases line up with TRBD1. The CDR3 covers 15 residues. Germline V gives CDR1 SSHAT, CDR2 FNYEAQ (reference sequence). The CDR3 bases are TGTGCTAGCAGCTCCGGGACAGGGGTGTACAATGAGCAGTTCTTC. Protein product: CASSSGTGVYNEQFF.